These 28 T cell receptor beta chains share one sample of origin, sequenced in a study of regulatory T cells in long-lasting Graves disease. Documented time point: newly diagnosed GD, antithyroid drugs for less than 3 months. From PBMCs, RNA was extracted and then used to make the TCR library. To make TCR beta libraries, researchers used iRepertoire HTBI primers and Arm-PCR of CDR3 regions. A single record per CDR3 protein comes from TCRdb applying MiXCR to the multiplex PCR reads. The sample records a few hundred thousand distinct CDR3 sequences, around 15% being singletons. Separately, the same data were catalogued under a study of T cells in Graves' hyperthyroidism and ophthalmopathy.

The sample in question was peripheral blood mononuclear cells (PBMCs), obtained at new diagnosis, from a patient treated with antithyroid drugs. Receptor source: a woman younger than 30 with Graves disease.

The chain combines TRBV28 with TRBJ1-5; D is unresolved. V gave up 3 bases and J gave up 5 bases, with 20 bases separating them. The CDR3 sequence is 17 residues long. Germline CDR1 MDHEN, CDR2 SYDVKM. This CDR3 is CASSFGSRSRDDQPQHF. The CDR3, as DNA: TGTGCCAGCAGTTTCGGATCTAGGTCGAGAGATGATCAGCCCCAGCATTTT.

The rearrangement links TRBV6-1 to TRBJ2-1, with 8 bases aligning to TRBD2. Trimming at V came to 7 bases and at J to 3 bases, leaving 8 bases not matched to a gene. The length of the CDR3 is 15 residues. Germline CDR1 and CDR2: MNHNS and SASEGT. CDR3 DNA sequence: TGTGCCAGCATGACGGGACTAGGCGGCTACAATGAGCAGTTCTTC. Its translation: CASMTGLGGYNEQFF.

There are a few counts of this clonotype. V is TRBV4-1 and J is TRBJ2-1; 10 bases align to TRBD2. The CDR3 is 18 amino acids. With 3 bases clipped from V and 0 bases from J, the junction kept 8 bases outside the gene matches. The germline CDR1 and CDR2 sequences are MGHRA and YSYEKL. CDR3 DNA: TGCGCCAGCAGCCAGGTCACTAGCGGGGACAGCTCCTACAATGAGCAGTTCTTC. Residues: CASSQVTSGDSSYNEQFF.

The rearrangement links TRBV20-1 to TRBJ2-7; 8 nucleotides match TRBD1. Germline V gene data show CDR1 as DFQATT and CDR2 as SNEGSKA (reference sequence). The CDR3 length is 12 residues. V gave up 7 bases and J gave up 5 bases; unmatched junction bases: 7. CDR3 DNA sequence: TGCAGTGGGCAGGGGGCCGCACACGAGCAGTACTTC. This sequence encodes CSGQGAAHEQYF.

The V and J genes are TRBV27 and TRBJ2-1; weak D call: TRBD2 (6 bases). V shed 3 bases and J shed 8 bases, with 11 bases lying between them. This CDR3 region has 13 residues. Germline CDR1 reads MNHEY; CDR2 reads SMNVEV (reference sequence). This CDR3 reads CASSFGGNDEQFF. The CDR3 region has the DNA TGTGCCAGCAGTTTTGGGGGGAATGATGAGCAGTTCTTC.

This clonotype has ten or more counts. The chain is built from TRBV30 and TRBJ2-1; unclear D gene. The CDR3 consists of 13 residues. CDR1 and CDR2 from the germline V gene are GTSNPN and SVGIG (reference sequence). The CDR3, as DNA: TGTGGCATGAGCTGGAGCTCCTACAATGAGCAGTTCTTC. It is translated as CGMSWSSYNEQFF.

The V and J genes are TRBV29-1 and TRBJ1-1, with D possibly being TRBD1 (5 bases). The germline V gene has CDR1 SQVTM and CDR2 ANQGSEA. V was clipped by 8 bases and J by 0 bases, with 22 bases between them. This CDR3 comprises 16 residues. CDR3 region: CSTAMRAGPMNTEAFF. As DNA, the CDR3 is TGCAGCACTGCAATGAGGGCAGGGCCCATGAACACTGAAGCTTTCTTT.

The CDR3 DNA reads TGTGCCACCAGTGCCCAGGGGAATGAGCAGTTCTTC. Protein: CATSAQGNEQFF. V gene TRBV24-1 combines with J gene TRBJ2-1; TRBD1 might be the D (6 bases). This CDR3 comprises 12 residues. Germline values: CDR1 KGHDR, CDR2 SFDVKD. Trimming took 5 bases from V and 7 from J, leaving 8 bases between them.

This clonotype was found many times. This rearrangement joins TRBV5-1 to TRBJ2-1; TRBD2 matches 13 bases. After removal of 3 bases from V and 6 bases from J, the junction contained 6 bases not matched to a gene. CDR1 is SGHRS, CDR2 YFSETQ, per germline. The CDR3 spans 16 residues. In DNA, the CDR3 is TGCGCCAGCAGCTCGACGGGACTAGCGGGGTTCAATGAGCAGTTCTTC. This sequence encodes CASSSTGLAGFNEQFF.

This clonotype was seen only a few times. The chain combines TRBV6-4 with TRBJ1-2, with D perhaps matching TRBD1 (6 bases). Trimming cost V 4 bases and J 8 bases, with 17 bases left between them. The CDR3 loop spans 14 amino acids. CDR1 MRHNA and CDR2 SNTAGT come from the germline V gene. The CDR3 region is CASSAFAGESGYTF. CDR3 nucleotides: TGTGCCAGCAGTGCCTTCGCAGGGGAAAGCGGCTACACCTTC.

This clonotype was counted many times. The chain employs TRBV11-1 and TRBJ2-1, with D perhaps TRBD2 (6 bases). The V and J ends lost 5 bases and 5 bases respectively, with 16 bases between them. Per germline, CDR1 SGHAT and CDR2 FQDESV (reference sequence). The CDR3 covers 15 residues. The CDR3 coding sequence is TGTGCCAGCAGCCTAGGAGGCGGGACCAACAATGAGCAGTTCTTC. It yields the protein CASSLGGGTNNEQFF. Looking up the rest from reference TRBV11-1 and TRBJ2-1 gives the full variable domain: EAEVAQSPRYKITEKSQAVAFWCDPISGHATLYWYRQILGQGPELLVQFQDESVVDDSQLPKDRFSAERLKGVDSTLKIQPAELGDSAMYLCASSLGGGTNNEQFFGPGTRLTVL.

As for this clonotype: With a much larger clone just one base away, this may be a read error. J is TRBJ2-1 and V is TRBV5-1, with TRBD1 as a possible D gene (5 bases). The DNA end favors TRBJ2-7, so the J call may be wrong. Germline-derived CDR1 and CDR2 are SGHRS and YFSETQ. The CDR3 contains 14 residues. The CDR3 DNA follows: TGCGCCAGCAGCTTGGGCAGGGCGGACTACGAGCAGTACTTC. Translation: CASSLGRADYEQYF.

The chain is built from TRBV19 and TRBJ1-1; D call uncertain. Germline CDR1 is LNHDA and CDR2 is SQIVND (reference sequence). There are 13 residues in the CDR3. V lost 1 base, J lost 1 base, and 4 bases lay in between. DNA of the CDR3: TGTGCCAGTAGTATAGTACGGAACACTGAAGCTTTCTTT. This translates into CASSIVRNTEAFF.

J is TRBJ2-1 and V is TRBV19, with 11 bases matching TRBD2. Looked up from germline, CDR1 is LNHDA and CDR2 is SQIVND (reference sequence). This CDR3 region has 17 residues. V lost 5 bases and J lost 2; bases outside the gene matches: 8. The CDR3 bases are TGTGCCAGTAGTTTGACTAGCGGGAACGGCCCCTACAATGAGCAGTTCTTC. This codes for CASSLTSGNGPYNEQFF.

This clonotype was recorded at least ten times. The chain uses TRBV6-1 and TRBJ1-2, with 12 bases aligning to TRBD1. CDR1 and CDR2 (germline): MNHNS, SASEGT. V dropped 9 bases and J dropped 3; count of bases not matched to a gene: 5. This CDR3 has 14 amino acids. The CDR3 protein is CASQGTGGHYGYTF. The CDR3 nucleotides are TGTGCCAGTCAGGGGACAGGGGGCCACTATGGCTACACCTTC.

This clonotype appeared a few times. A read error is possible here, since a much larger clone lies one base away. The chain is built from TRBV11-3 and TRBJ2-7; perhaps D is TRBD1 or TRBD2 (5 bases each). The V end was cut by 8 bases, the J end by 5 bases, with 22 bases between. The CDR3 totals 15 residues. Germline CDR1 and CDR2: SGHNT and YENEEA. This CDR3 reads CASGAGTHLGDEQYF. CDR3 nucleotide sequence: TGTGCCAGCGGCGCCGGGACCCACTTAGGGGACGAGCAGTACTTC. The full variable domain, completed using reference TRBV11-3 and TRBJ2-7, is EAGVVQSPRYKIIEKKQPVAFWCNPISGHNTLYWYLQNLGQGPELLIRYENEEAVDDSQLPKDRFSAERLKGVDSTLKIQPAELGDSAVYLCASGAGTHLGDEQYFGPGTRLTVT.

This clonotype appeared a few times. This chain joins TRBV9 and TRBJ2-5, with 7 positions matching TRBD1. Germline assignment: CDR1 SGDLS and CDR2 YYNGEE. Losses at the gene ends were 4 bases for V and 5 bases for J; bases not matched to a gene: 8. The CDR3 runs 14 residues. The CDR3 DNA reads TGTGCCAGCAGCTCCAGACAGGGTATGGAGACCCAGTACTTC. It is translated as CASSSRQGMETQYF.

Worth noting for this clonotype: This may come from a read error, since a much larger clone is one base off. The chain links TRBV3-1 to TRBJ2-1; 7 positions agree with TRBD1. CDR1 is LGHDT and CDR2 is YNNKEL in the germline V gene (reference sequence). There are 12 residues in the CDR3. CDR3 region: CTSSDRETEQFF. The CDR3 coding sequence is TGTACCAGCAGCGACAGGGAGACTGAGCAGTTCTTC.

This clonotype was recorded at least ten times. CDR3 nucleotide sequence: TGTGCCAGCAGGACGGACAGGGTGGCCACTGAAGCTTTCTTT. It specifies CASRTDRVATEAFF. The V gene is TRBV6-1, the J gene TRBJ1-1; 8 bases are a match to TRBD1. The J segment lost 4 bases and the V segment lost 6 bases, leaving 7 bases of the junction unmatched. The CDR3 has 14 residues. CDR1 MNHNS and CDR2 SASEGT come from the germline V gene.

This clonotype was picked up one time. The chain joins TRBV5-1 to TRBJ1-3; D perhaps matches TRBD1 (6 bases). Per the germline V gene, CDR1 is SGHRS and CDR2 is YFSETQ. This CDR3 is built from 14 residues. V shed 0 bases and J shed 4 bases, with 8 bases lying between them. The CDR3 protein is CASSLDQGGNTIYF. Written as DNA, the CDR3 is TGCGCCAGCAGCTTGGACCAGGGGGGAAACACCATATATTTT.

The rearrangement uses TRBV10-3 and TRBJ1-3; a possible D gene is TRBD1 (6 bases). The CDR3 has 14 residues. The V end lost 11 bases, the J end lost 0 bases, and 14 bases lay between the germline ends. Germline CDR1 is ENHRY and CDR2 is SYGVKD. Here the CDR3 DNA reads TGTGCCTCGAAGGGGGGGTTCTCTGGAAACACCATATATTTT. This gives the protein CASKGGFSGNTIYF.

This clonotype was found a few times. A read error may be the cause here, since a much bigger clone is one base away. The rearrangement links TRBV25-1 to TRBJ1-5; TRBD1 might be the D (5 bases). The CDR3 extends over 13 amino acids. Germline CDR1 reads MGHDK; CDR2 reads SYGVNS. Trimming removed 8 bases from V and 0 bases from J, with 8 bases in between. CDR3 coding DNA: TGTGCCAGCCCCAGGGATAGCAATCAGCCCCAGCATTTT. This codes for CASPRDSNQPQHF.

There are many counts of this clonotype. This chain uses TRBV7-9 with TRBJ2-1; D unresolved. CDR1 is SEHNR, CDR2 FQNEAQ, per germline (reference sequence). V gave up 10 bases and J gave up 9 bases, with 13 bases separating them. This CDR3 is 11 amino acids long. The CDR3 region is CATEKGPEQFF. In DNA form, the CDR3 reads TGTGCCACCGAGAAAGGGCCTGAGCAGTTCTTC.

Only a few counts were recorded for this clonotype. The rearrangement uses TRBV14 and TRBJ1-1; no firm D call. In germline, CDR1 is SGHDN, CDR2 FVKESK. There are 13 residues in the CDR3. V lost 1 base and J lost 1, with 4 bases in between. CDR3 coding DNA: TGTGCCAGCAGCCAAGGGACGAACACTGAAGCTTTCTTT. It specifies CASSQGTNTEAFF.

The sample holds many counts of this clonotype. The genes are TRBV3-1 and TRBJ2-3; TRBD2 agrees at 9 bases. Looked up from germline, CDR1 is LGHDT and CDR2 is YNNKEL (reference sequence). The CDR3 consists of 17 residues. Trimming at V came to 2 bases and at J to 2 bases, leaving 8 bases not matched to a gene. CDR3 in DNA: TGTGCCAGCAGCCAACTTCCTAGCGGGGAGTCCACAGATACGCAGTATTTT. Its protein is CASSQLPSGESTDTQYF.

The chain carries TRBV2 and TRBJ1-3, with 7 nucleotides matching TRBD1. This CDR3 spans 18 amino acids. The V and J ends lost 5 bases and 0 bases, in that order; junction bases with no gene match: 13. CDR1 and CDR2 (germline): SNHLY, FYNNEI. CDR3: CASSFLRDSWSSGNTIYF. The DNA for the CDR3 is TGTGCCAGCAGTTTTCTCCGGGACAGTTGGAGCTCTGGAAACACCATATATTTT.

This clonotype occurred many times. The chain couples TRBV3-1 to TRBJ2-7; D is uncertain. CDR3 length: 15 residues. The V end lost 0 bases, the J end lost 0 bases, and 9 bases lay between the germline ends. Germline CDR1 and CDR2: LGHDT and YNNKEL (reference sequence). The CDR3, as DNA: TGTGCCAGCAGCCAAGACGTGGTGAGCTCCTACGAGCAGTACTTC. Translated: CASSQDVVSSYEQYF.

This clonotype occurred many times. The rearrangement links TRBV11-2 to TRBJ2-7; TRBD2 matches at 12 bases. The CDR3 is 14 amino acids. J lost 7 bases, V lost 6 bases, and 7 bases had no gene match. The germline V gene has CDR1 SGHAT and CDR2 FQNNGV. The CDR3 DNA follows: TGTGCCAGCAGTTCCTGGACTAGCGGGAATGAGCAGTACTTC. It specifies CASSSWTSGNEQYF.